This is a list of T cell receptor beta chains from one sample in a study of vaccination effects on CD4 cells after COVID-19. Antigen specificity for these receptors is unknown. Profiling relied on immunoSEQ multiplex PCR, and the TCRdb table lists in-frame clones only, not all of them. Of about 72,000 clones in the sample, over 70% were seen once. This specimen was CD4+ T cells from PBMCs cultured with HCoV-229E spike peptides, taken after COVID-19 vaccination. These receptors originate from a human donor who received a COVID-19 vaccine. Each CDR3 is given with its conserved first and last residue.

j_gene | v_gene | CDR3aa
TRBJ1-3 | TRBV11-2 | CASRGRDLFSGNTIYF
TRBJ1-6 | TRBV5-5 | CASSLEREARSPLHF
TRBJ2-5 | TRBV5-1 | CASSLGTVETQYF
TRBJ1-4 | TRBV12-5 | CASGAGQGYNEKLFF
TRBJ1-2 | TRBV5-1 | CASSLLGGFYGYTF
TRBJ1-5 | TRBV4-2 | CASSQELDQPQHF
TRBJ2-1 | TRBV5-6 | CASSRGQGRYNEQFF
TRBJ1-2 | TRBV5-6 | CASSLASGAGGYTF
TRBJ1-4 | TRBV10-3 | CAARSGATNEKLFF
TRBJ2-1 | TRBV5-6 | CASSLGRGDRYEQFF
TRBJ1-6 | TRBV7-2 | CASRGFSPLHF
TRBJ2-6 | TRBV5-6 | CASSRSSGANVLTF
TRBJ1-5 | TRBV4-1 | CASSQESVNQPQHF
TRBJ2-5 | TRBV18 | CASSIDDAQTQYF
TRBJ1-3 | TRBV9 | CASRRAGAGNTIYF
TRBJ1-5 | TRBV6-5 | CASSEVGVQPQHF
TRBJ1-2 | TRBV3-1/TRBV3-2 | CASSQRESGGYTF
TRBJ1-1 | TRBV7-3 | CASSLQGRTEAFF
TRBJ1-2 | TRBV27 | CASSFSGDGGYTF
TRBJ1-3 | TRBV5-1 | CASSWGLSTGNTIYF
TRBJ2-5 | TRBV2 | CASSEVRETQYF
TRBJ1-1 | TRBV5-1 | CASSITATMNTEAFF
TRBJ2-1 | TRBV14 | CASSQDLERGQQFF
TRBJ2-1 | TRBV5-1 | CASSLVTAADNEQFF
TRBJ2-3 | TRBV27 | CASSFRETGTLTDTQYF
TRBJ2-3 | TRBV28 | CASCSGSTDTQYF
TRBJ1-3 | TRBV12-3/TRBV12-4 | CASSDFSGNTIYF
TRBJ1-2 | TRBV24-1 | CATSDFRNNYGYTF
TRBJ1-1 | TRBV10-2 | CASRGLNTEAFF
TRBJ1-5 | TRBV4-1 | CASSPTGQINQPQHF
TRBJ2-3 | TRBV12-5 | CASGLVYVTRRGNADTQYF
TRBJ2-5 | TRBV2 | CASSTGQETQYF
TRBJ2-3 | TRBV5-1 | CASSLGDSQHTQYF
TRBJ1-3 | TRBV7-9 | CASSQGTGDRNTIYF
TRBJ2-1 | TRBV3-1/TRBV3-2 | CASSQGRPNEQFF
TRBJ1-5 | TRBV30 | CAWSSGSNQPQHF
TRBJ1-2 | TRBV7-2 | CASSFTVDYGYTF
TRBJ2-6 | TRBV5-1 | CASSLAGRGQSGANVLTF
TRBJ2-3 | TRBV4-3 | CASSPHNWGGTDTQYF
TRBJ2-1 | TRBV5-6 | CASSTTLGSSEQFF
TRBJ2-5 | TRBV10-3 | CAISLDPLGETQYF